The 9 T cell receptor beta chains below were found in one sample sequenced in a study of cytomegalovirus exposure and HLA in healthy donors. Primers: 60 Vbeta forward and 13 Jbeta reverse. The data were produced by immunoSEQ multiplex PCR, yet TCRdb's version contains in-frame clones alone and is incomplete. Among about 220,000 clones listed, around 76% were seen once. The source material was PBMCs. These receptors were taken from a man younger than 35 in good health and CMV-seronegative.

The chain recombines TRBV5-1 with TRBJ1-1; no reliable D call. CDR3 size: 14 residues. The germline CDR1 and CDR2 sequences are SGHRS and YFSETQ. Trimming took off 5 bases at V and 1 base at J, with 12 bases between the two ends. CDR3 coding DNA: TGCGCCAGCAGGGAGGGATCCGGGAACACTGAAGCTTTCTTT. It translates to CASREGSGNTEAFF.

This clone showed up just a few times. The CDR3 reads CATAPTSTYEQYF. CDR3 nucleotides: TGTGCCACCGCGCCTACTAGTACCTACGAGCAGTACTTC. This chain joins TRBV10-3 and TRBJ2-7; D perhaps matches TRBD2 (5 bases). Trimming took off 10 bases at V and 2 bases at J, with 15 bases between the two ends. The CDR3 has 13 amino acids. CDR1 ENHRY and CDR2 SYGVKD come from the germline V gene.

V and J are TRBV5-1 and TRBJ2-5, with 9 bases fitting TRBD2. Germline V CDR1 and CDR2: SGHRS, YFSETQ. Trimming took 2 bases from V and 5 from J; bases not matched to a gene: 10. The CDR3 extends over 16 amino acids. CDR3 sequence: CASSFGLAGVGETQYF. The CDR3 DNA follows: TGCGCCAGCAGCTTTGGATTAGCGGGAGTGGGGGAGACCCAGTACTTC. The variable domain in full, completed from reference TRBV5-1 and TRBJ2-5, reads KAGVTQTPRYLIKTRGQQVTLSCSPISGHRSVSWYQQTPGQGLQFLFEYFSETQRNKGNFPGRFSGRQFSNSRSEMNVSTLELGDSALYLCASSFGLAGVGETQYFGPGTRLLVL.

Written as DNA, the CDR3 is TGTGCCAGTCAAGTGTTCGACAGCTCCTACAATGAGCAGTTCTTC. Amino acid sequence: CASQVFDSSYNEQFF. J is TRBJ2-1 and V is TRBV19, with D perhaps matching TRBD1 (5 bases). CDR3 length: 15 residues. V was cut by 8 bases and J by 0 bases, with 14 bases left in between. Germline lookup yields CDR1 LNHDA and CDR2 SQIVND (reference sequence). Full variable domain (rest looked up from reference TRBV19 and TRBJ2-1): DGGITQSPKYLFRKEGQNVTLSCEQNLNHDAMYWYRQDPGQGLRLIYYSQIVNDFQKGDIAEGYSVSREKKESFPLTVTSAQKNPTAFYLCASQVFDSSYNEQFFGPGTRLTVL.

CDR3 sequence: CASSPGESGKPSYNEQFF. CDR3 coding DNA: TGTGCCAGCAGCCCGGGTGAAAGCGGGAAGCCCTCCTACAATGAGCAGTTCTTC. This sequence joins TRBV4-2 and TRBJ2-1; 7 bases line up with TRBD2. Germline V gene sequence: CDR1 LGHNA, CDR2 YNFKEQ. CDR3 length equals 18 residues. V trimming: 4 bases; J trimming: 0 bases; junction bases outside the gene matches: 12.

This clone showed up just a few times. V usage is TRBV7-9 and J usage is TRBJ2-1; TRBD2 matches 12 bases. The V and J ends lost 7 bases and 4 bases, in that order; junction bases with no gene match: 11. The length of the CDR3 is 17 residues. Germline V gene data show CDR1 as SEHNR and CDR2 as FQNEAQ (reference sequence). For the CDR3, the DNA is TGTGCCAGCATCATAAACCCAACTAGCGGGAGGTACAATGAGCAGTTCTTC. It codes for CASIINPTSGRYNEQFF.

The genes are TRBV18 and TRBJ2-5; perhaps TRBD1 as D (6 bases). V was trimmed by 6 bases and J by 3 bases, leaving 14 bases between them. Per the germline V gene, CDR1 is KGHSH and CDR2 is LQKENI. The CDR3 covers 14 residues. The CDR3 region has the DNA TGTGCCAGCTCCCCTTCGGACAGAGAAGAGACCCAGTACTTC. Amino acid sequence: CASSPSDREETQYF.

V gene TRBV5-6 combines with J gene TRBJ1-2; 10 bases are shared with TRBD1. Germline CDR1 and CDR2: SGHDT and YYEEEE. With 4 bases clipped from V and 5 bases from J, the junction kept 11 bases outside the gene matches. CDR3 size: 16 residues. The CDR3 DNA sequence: TGTGCCAGCAGCCTGGGACAGGGGAGGCCCATTTATGGCTACACCTTC. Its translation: CASSLGQGRPIYGYTF.

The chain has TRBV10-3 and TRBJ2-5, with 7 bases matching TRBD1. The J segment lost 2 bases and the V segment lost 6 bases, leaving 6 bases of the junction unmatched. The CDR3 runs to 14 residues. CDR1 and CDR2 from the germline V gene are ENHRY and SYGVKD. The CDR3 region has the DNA TGTGCCATCAGGGCCGGGACAGTACAAGAGACCCAGTACTTC. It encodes CAIRAGTVQETQYF.